This TCR beta chain originates from a study of blood T cell repertoires in COVID-19. Study background: Researchers got acute and convalescent COVID-19 samples from the United States, Italy and Spain. PBMCs, B-cell-depleted T cells, or T cells provided the cDNA or gDNA that made up the material.

Cohort 3 recovery required two negative PCRs, clearance, or symptom resolution. Produced via immunoSEQ multiplex PCR; TCRdb's table is partial and in-frame only. The sample has about 180,000 clones; 78% are singletons. V gave up 4 bases and J gave up 0 bases; unmatched junction bases: 7. In germline, CDR1 is SGHRS, CDR2 YFSETQ. The CDR3 has 17 amino acids. The sample comprised PBMCs or T cells enriched from blood (not recorded which). This receptor was taken from a woman in her forties or fifties who had recovered from COVID-19. V usage is TRBV5-1 and J usage is TRBJ2-1; 10 bases match TRBD2. The CDR3 loop is CASSGWTSGGSYNEQFF. CDR3 coding DNA: TGCGCCAGCAGCGGGTGGACTAGCGGTGGCTCCTACAATGAGCAGTTCTTC.